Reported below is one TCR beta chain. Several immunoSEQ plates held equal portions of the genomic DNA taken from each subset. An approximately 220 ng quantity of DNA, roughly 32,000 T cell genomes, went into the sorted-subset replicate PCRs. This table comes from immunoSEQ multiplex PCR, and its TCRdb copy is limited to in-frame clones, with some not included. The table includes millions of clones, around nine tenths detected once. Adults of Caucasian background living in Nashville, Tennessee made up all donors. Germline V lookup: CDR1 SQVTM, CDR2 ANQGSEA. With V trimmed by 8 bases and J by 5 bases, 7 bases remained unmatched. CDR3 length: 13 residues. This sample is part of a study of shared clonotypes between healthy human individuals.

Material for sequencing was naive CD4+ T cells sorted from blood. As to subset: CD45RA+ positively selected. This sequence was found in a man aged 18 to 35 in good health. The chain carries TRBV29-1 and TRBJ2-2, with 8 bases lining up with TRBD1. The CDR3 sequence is CSLRTGWTGELFF. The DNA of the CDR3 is TGCAGCTTGAGGACAGGGTGGACCGGGGAGCTGTTTTTT.